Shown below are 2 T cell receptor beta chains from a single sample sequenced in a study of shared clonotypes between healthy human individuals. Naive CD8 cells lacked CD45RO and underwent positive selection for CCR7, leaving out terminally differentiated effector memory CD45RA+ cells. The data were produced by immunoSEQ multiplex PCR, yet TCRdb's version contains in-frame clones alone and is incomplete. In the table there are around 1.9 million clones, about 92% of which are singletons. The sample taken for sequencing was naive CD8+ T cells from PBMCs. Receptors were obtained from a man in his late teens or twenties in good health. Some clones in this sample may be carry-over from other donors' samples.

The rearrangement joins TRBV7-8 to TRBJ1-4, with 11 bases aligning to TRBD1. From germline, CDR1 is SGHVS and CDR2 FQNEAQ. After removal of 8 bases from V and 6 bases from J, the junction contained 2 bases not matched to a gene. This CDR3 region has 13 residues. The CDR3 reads CASGDRGDEKLFF. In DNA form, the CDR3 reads TGTGCCAGCGGGGACAGGGGGGATGAAAAACTGTTTTTT. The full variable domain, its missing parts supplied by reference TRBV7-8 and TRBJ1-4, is GAGVSQSPRYKVAKRGQDVALRCDPISGHVSLFWYQQALGQGPEFLTYFQNEAQLDKSGLPSDRFFAERPEGSVSTLKIQRTQQEDSAVYLCASGDRGDEKLFFGSGTQLSVL.

CDR3 nucleotides: TGTGCCAGCAGCCCAACCCCGGACACCGGGGAGCTGTTTTTT. Protein product: CASSPTPDTGELFF. The gene calls are TRBV11-2 and TRBJ2-2; D ambiguous. V lost 5 bases and J lost 3, with 10 bases in between. Germline V CDR1 and CDR2: SGHAT, FQNNGV. CDR3 length equals 14 residues.